This TCR beta chain was sequenced for a study of T cell repertoires in cytomegalovirus infection. Background on the study: Selection of CMV epitopes for the study included recently identified HLA-C-restricted and well-studied HLA-B-restricted ones. A matching HLA type, together with CMV infection, was signaled by public TCR beta signatures. Broader study findings: Pooled public TCR beta family frequency picked out CMV carriers with the relevant HLA. The ex vivo response was dominated by HLA-C-restricted CMV-specific TCR beta clonotypes.

Germline-derived CDR1 and CDR2 are SGHAT and FQNNGV. The ends were cut back, 7 bases at V and 3 bases at J, with 19 bases in the middle. This CDR3 comprises 15 residues. A note on this clonotype: Its cognate antigen is unknown.

TCRdb re-called the reads with MiXCR, one entry per CDR3 protein. The data contain a few hundred thousand distinct CDR3 sequences, 40% of them singletons. The chain uses TRBV11-2 and TRBJ2-7; D is possibly TRBD2 (7 bases). The origin of this receptor is a human donor in good health (CMV status not recorded). Some clones in this sample may be carry-over from other donors' samples. The specimen comprised cultured PBMCs, sampled from culture after CMV antigen stimulation. The CDR3 protein is CASKMRGEGRYEQYF. The DNA of the CDR3 is TGTGCCAGCAAGATGAGGGGGGAGGGCCGCTACGAGCAGTACTTC.